These 23 T cell receptor beta chains originate from one sample sequenced in a study of blood T cell repertoires in COVID-19. Assay: immunoSEQ multiplex PCR; the TCRdb copy retains only in-frame clones and omits some. The data contain about 140,000 clones, roughly 90% of them singletons. Sequencing was carried out using peripheral blood. These TCRs come from a human donor in a cohort sampled during active COVID-19.

CDR3 in DNA: TGTGCCAGCAGCTCGGCAGGGAGCACAGATACGCAGTATTTT. Translation gives CASSSAGSTDTQYF. The chain uses TRBV7-3 and TRBJ2-3; the D gene is possibly TRBD1 (5 bases). The V and J ends lost 4 bases and 0 bases respectively, with 8 bases between them. CDR1 SGHTA and CDR2 FQGTGA come from the germline V gene. This CDR3 region has 14 residues. The whole variable domain, filled in from reference TRBV7-3 and TRBJ2-3, reads GAGVSQTPSNKVTEKGKYVELRCDPISGHTALYWYRQSLGQGPEFLIYFQGTGAADDSGLPNDRFFAVRPEGSVSTLKIQRTERGDSAVYLCASSSAGSTDTQYFGPGTRLTVL.

This clone was seen once. The chain employs TRBV6-5 and TRBJ1-2, with a tentative D call TRBD1 (6 bases). V lost 4 bases, J lost 6 bases, and 15 bases lay in between. Germline V lookup: CDR1 MNHEY, CDR2 SVGAGI. CDR3 length: 14 amino acids. DNA for the CDR3: TGTGCCAGCAGTTTTTTATCAGGGACAAATGGCTACACCTTC. It yields the protein CASSFLSGTNGYTF.

This clone was observed a handful of times. The chain joins TRBV6-5 to TRBJ2-1; 10 bases map to TRBD1. This CDR3 has 15 amino acids. The junction had 4 bases not matched to a gene; V was cut back by 3 bases and J by 5 bases. The germline V gene encodes CDR1 MNHEY and CDR2 SVGAGI. The CDR3 loop is CASSYAGTGDNEQFF. The CDR3 DNA reads as TGTGCCAGCAGTTATGCCGGGACAGGGGACAATGAGCAGTTCTTC.

Concerning this clone: The same CDR3 is also encoded by other DNA sequences in this sample. The V and J genes are TRBV5-1 and TRBJ2-7; D is perhaps TRBD1 (5 bases). CDR3 length: 14 residues. V lost 0 bases to trimming and J lost 0 bases, with 7 bases between them. The germline V gene has CDR1 SGHRS and CDR2 YFSETQ. CDR3 coding DNA: TGCGCCAGCAGCTTGGGAGACAGCTCCTACGAGCAGTACTTC. This translates into CASSLGDSSYEQYF.

The V gene is TRBV14, the J gene TRBJ2-5; D perhaps matches TRBD1 (6 bases). V lost 5 bases, J lost 0 bases, and 16 bases lay in between. The germline CDR1 and CDR2 sequences are SGHDN and FVKESK. The CDR3 contains 16 residues. CDR3 loop: CASSYWTDQYQETQYF. CDR3 in DNA: TGTGCCAGCAGCTATTGGACAGATCAGTACCAAGAGACCCAGTACTTC.

V and J are TRBV9 and TRBJ2-3; weak D call: TRBD2 (5 bases). The CDR3 runs to 14 residues. V was cut by 4 bases and J by 0 bases, with 9 bases left in between. The germline V gene encodes CDR1 SGDLS and CDR2 YYNGEE. CDR3 loop: CASSRSASTDTQYF. The CDR3 coding sequence is TGTGCCAGCAGCCGTAGCGCCAGCACAGATACGCAGTATTTT.

The chain has TRBV6-6 and TRBJ2-7; 7 nucleotides align to TRBD1. The V gene end was trimmed by 2 bases and the J gene end by 2 bases; junction bases not matched to a gene: 6. This CDR3 has 15 residues. CDR1 is MNHNY and CDR2 is SVGAGI in the germline V gene (reference sequence). CDR3 in amino acids: CASSYARGSPYEQYF. Written as DNA, the CDR3 is TGTGCCAGCAGTTACGCCAGGGGGTCCCCCTACGAGCAGTACTTC.

This clone occurred a few times. Other nucleotide sequences in the sample specify the same CDR3. The chain combines TRBV7-3 with TRBJ2-2, with a weak D call TRBD2 (6 bases). Per the germline V gene, CDR1 is SGHTA and CDR2 is FQGTGA. The CDR3 covers 13 residues. Trimming removed 5 bases from V and 4 bases from J, with 8 bases in between. CDR3 sequence (DNA): TGTGCCAGCAGCGTCGGGGGCACCGGGGAGCTGTTTTTT. Protein product: CASSVGGTGELFF.

This sequence joins TRBV18 and TRBJ2-3, with 8 nucleotides matching TRBD1. The CDR3 length is 16 residues. Per germline, CDR1 KGHSH and CDR2 LQKENI. J gave up 1 base and V 0 bases, and 3 bases lay outside the gene matches. The CDR3 DNA sequence: TGTGCCAGCTCACCACCTGAGACAGGGGGCACAGATACGCAGTATTTT. It translates to CASSPPETGGTDTQYF.

The chain uses TRBV27 and TRBJ2-7, with D tentatively TRBD1 (6 bases). The V end was cut by 5 bases, the J end by 1 base, with 9 bases between. This CDR3 is built from 13 residues. Germline CDR1 reads MNHEY; CDR2 reads SMNVEV (reference sequence). This chain's CDR3 is CASSRDKSYEQYF. The CDR3, as DNA: TGTGCCAGCAGTCGGGACAAGTCCTACGAGCAGTACTTC.

The chain uses TRBV7-9 and TRBJ1-1, with a tentative D call TRBD1 (6 bases). The CDR3 consists of 14 residues. The germline gives CDR1 SEHNR, CDR2 FQNEAQ (reference sequence). Trimming stripped 6 bases from V and 2 bases from J, with 13 bases between. The chain's CDR3 is CASSEQGINTEAFF. Written as DNA, the CDR3 is TGTGCCAGCAGTGAGCAGGGGATAAACACTGAAGCTTTCTTT.

The chain carries TRBV21-1 and TRBJ2-7; the D call of TRBD1 is as the table states it, not checked on the DNA. TRBV21-1 is labeled a pseudogene. This CDR3 has 15 residues. CDR3 coding DNA: TGTGCCAGCAGCAAAAACACAGCCTTCCTATACGAGCAGTACTTC. It specifies CASSKNTAFLYEQYF.

V usage is TRBV9 and J usage is TRBJ2-5; D perhaps matches TRBD2 (5 bases). Germline V gene lookup returns CDR1 SGDLS and CDR2 YYNGEE. The V end was cut by 4 bases, the J end by 4 bases, with 11 bases between. The CDR3 is made up of 13 amino acids. The CDR3 spells CASSPGESETQYF. CDR3 nucleotides: TGTGCCAGCAGCCCCGGGGAGTCAGAGACCCAGTACTTC.

The chain recombines TRBV28 with TRBJ2-2; 9 nucleotides align to TRBD1. The CDR3 is 15 amino acids. Losses at the gene ends were 7 bases for V and 6 bases for J; bases not matched to a gene: 9. Per germline, CDR1 MDHEN and CDR2 SYDVKM. The CDR3 sequence is CASIKGQGIAGELFF. Here the CDR3 DNA reads TGTGCCAGCATTAAAGGACAGGGGATCGCCGGGGAGCTGTTTTTT.

This chain links TRBV7-2 with TRBJ1-6; unclear D gene. The CDR3 spans 13 residues. Germline V CDR1 and CDR2: SGHTA, FQGNSA. Trimming cost V 5 bases and J 7 bases, with 9 bases left between them. The CDR3 nucleotides read TGTGCCAGCAGCCCACTCCGAAATTCACCCCTCCACTTT. Protein: CASSPLRNSPLHF.

V and J are TRBV5-1 and TRBJ2-2; D perhaps matches TRBD2 (6 bases). The CDR3 consists of 15 residues. Germline V gene sequence: CDR1 SGHRS, CDR2 YFSETQ. V lost 6 bases and J 6 bases, leaving 18 bases between the germline ends. CDR3 region: CASTEIGGESGELFF. The CDR3 coding sequence is TGCGCCAGCACTGAGATCGGGGGTGAATCCGGGGAGCTGTTTTTT.

The V and J genes are TRBV6-5 and TRBJ2-3; 9 positions agree with TRBD2. Germline V gene lookup returns CDR1 MNHEY and CDR2 SVGAGI. V shed 2 bases and J 4 bases; nucleotides not matched to a gene: 4. The CDR3 sequence is 15 residues long. CDR3 sequence reads: CASSYRGGAADTQYF. The CDR3 coding sequence is TGTGCCAGCAGTTACCGCGGGGGGGCCGCAGATACGCAGTATTTT.

The gene calls are TRBV25-1 and TRBJ1-4; 8 bases match TRBD1. V lost 6 bases to trimming and J lost 8 bases; unmatched junction nucleotides: 8. CDR3 size: 14 residues. Germline CDR1 reads MGHDK; CDR2 reads SYGVNS. Here the CDR3 reads CASSKTGVGEKLFF. Here the CDR3 DNA reads TGTGCCAGCAGCAAGACAGGGGTCGGAGAAAAACTGTTTTTT.

The chain employs TRBV25-1 and TRBJ2-3; 8 positions match TRBD1. The germline CDR1 and CDR2 sequences are MGHDK and SYGVNS. The CDR3 is 16 amino acids. The V gene end was trimmed by 0 bases and the J gene end by 2 bases; junction bases not matched to a gene: 4. The CDR3 DNA follows: TGTGCCAGCAGTGAATATGGACAGGGCCCCACAGATACGCAGTATTTT. This translates into CASSEYGQGPTDTQYF. Variable domain in full (rest from reference TRBV25-1 and TRBJ2-3): EADIYQTPRYLVIGTGKKITLECSQTMGHDKMYWYQQDPGMELHLIHYSYGVNSTEKGDLSSESTVSRIRTEHFPLTLESARPSHTSQYLCASSEYGQGPTDTQYFGPGTRLTVL.

The chain recombines TRBV9 with TRBJ1-5; D ambiguous. This CDR3 is 15 amino acids long. Germline V gene data show CDR1 as SGDLS and CDR2 as YYNGEE. The V and J ends lost 0 bases and 4 bases respectively, with 11 bases between them. In DNA, the CDR3 is TGTGCCAGCAGCGTAGGAGTATTCTCTAATCAGCCCCAGCATTTT. It translates to CASSVGVFSNQPQHF. Full variable domain (rest looked up from reference TRBV9 and TRBJ1-5): DSGVTQTPKHLITATGQRVTLRCSPRSGDLSVYWYQQSLDQGLQFLIQYYNGEERAKGNILERFSAQQFPDLHSELNLSSLELGDSALYFCASSVGVFSNQPQHFGDGTRLSIL.

The chain combines TRBV29-1 with TRBJ1-3; D uncertain. Germline CDR1 reads SQVTM; CDR2 reads ANQGSEA. The CDR3 extends over 14 amino acids. V was shortened by 4 bases and J by 4 bases, with 14 bases between the two germline ends. The CDR3 region is CSVAWSQRGNTIYF. The CDR3 DNA follows: TGCAGCGTTGCCTGGTCCCAGCGAGGAAACACCATATATTTT. Based on the CDR3 plus reference TRBV29-1 and TRBJ1-3, the full variable domain is SAVISQKPSRDICQRGTSLTIQCQVDSQVTMMFWYRQQPGQSLTLIATANQGSEATYESGFVIDKFPISRPNLTFSTLTVSNMSPEDSSIYLCSVAWSQRGNTIYFGEGSWLTVV.

The genes are TRBV5-4 and TRBJ2-3; the D gene is possibly TRBD2 (6 bases). The CDR3 spans 15 residues. V was trimmed by 3 bases and J by 0 bases, leaving 11 bases between them. Per germline, CDR1 SGHNT and CDR2 YYREEE (reference sequence). Here the CDR3 reads CASSSPGLSTDTQYF. The CDR3 region has the DNA TGTGCCAGCAGCTCGCCGGGACTTAGCACAGATACGCAGTATTTT.

J is TRBJ1-6 and V is TRBV6-6; 11 bases map to TRBD1. Germline-derived CDR1 and CDR2 are MNHNY and SVGAGI (reference sequence). The CDR3 sequence is 17 residues long. The junction had 8 bases not matched to a gene; V was cut back by 5 bases and J by 5 bases. The CDR3 DNA sequence: TGTGCCAGCAGTCGAGGACAGGGGGCGATCAATAATTCACCCCTCCACTTT. Protein sequence: CASSRGQGAINNSPLHF.